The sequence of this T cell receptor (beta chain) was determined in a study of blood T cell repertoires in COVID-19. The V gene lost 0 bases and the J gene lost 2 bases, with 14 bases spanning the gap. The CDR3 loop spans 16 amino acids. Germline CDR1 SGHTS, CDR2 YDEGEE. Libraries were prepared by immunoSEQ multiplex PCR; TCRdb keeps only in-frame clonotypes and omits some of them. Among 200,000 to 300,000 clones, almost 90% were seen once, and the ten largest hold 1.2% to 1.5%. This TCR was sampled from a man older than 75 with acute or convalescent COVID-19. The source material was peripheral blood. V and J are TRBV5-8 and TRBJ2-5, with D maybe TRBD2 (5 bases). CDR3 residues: CASSLETGTYQETQYF. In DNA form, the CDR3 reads TGTGCCAGCAGCTTGGAGACGGGAACCTATCAAGAGACCCAGTACTTC.